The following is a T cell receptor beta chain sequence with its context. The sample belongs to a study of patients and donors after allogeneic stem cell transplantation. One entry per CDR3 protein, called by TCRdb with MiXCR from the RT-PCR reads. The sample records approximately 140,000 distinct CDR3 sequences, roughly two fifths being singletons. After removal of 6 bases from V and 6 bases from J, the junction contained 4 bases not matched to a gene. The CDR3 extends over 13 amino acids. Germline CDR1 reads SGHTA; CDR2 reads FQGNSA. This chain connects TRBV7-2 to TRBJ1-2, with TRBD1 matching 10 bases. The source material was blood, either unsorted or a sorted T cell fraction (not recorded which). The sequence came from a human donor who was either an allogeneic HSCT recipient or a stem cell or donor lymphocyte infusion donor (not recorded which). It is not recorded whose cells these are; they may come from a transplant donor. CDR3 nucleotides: TGTGCCAGCAGTCTAGGACAGGGGGATGGCTACACCTTC. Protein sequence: CASSLGQGDGYTF.